Below, 20 T cell receptor beta chains from the same sample are listed, as sequenced in a study of post-analysis software for immune sequencing data. Study-wide results and limits: Five or six TRBV segments were significantly more frequent in patients than in controls. TRBV5-6, TRBV5-1 and TRBV20-1 were among these segments.

No antigen has been assigned to these receptors. Unique molecular identifiers tagged the TCR beta cDNA libraries. TCRdb recomputed calls from the PCR reads with MiXCR, one row per CDR3 protein. Seen here are 350,000 to 500,000 distinct CDR3 sequences, 30% to 40% observed once, and the top ten hold 6.5% to 8%. The sequencing sample was made of blood. Every receptor here comes from a girl aged 2 to 10 with multiple sclerosis.

The rearrangement uses TRBV12-3 or TRBV12-4 and TRBJ2-1, with D tentatively TRBD1 (6 bases). This CDR3 spans 13 amino acids. With 3 bases removed from V and 6 bases from J, the gap between germline ends came to 9 bases. In nucleotides, the CDR3 is TGTGCCAGCAGTTTGGGACACATCAATGAGCAGTTCTTC. Encoded protein: CASSLGHINEQFF.

This chain connects TRBV12-3 or TRBV12-4 to TRBJ1-1; D perhaps matches TRBD1 (6 bases). Trimming left V 6 bases short and J 0 bases short, with 14 bases between. The CDR3 length is 15 residues. The CDR3 is CASSRTGTLNTEAFF. The DNA for the CDR3 is TGTGCCAGCAGCCGAACAGGGACATTGAACACTGAAGCTTTCTTT.

The rearrangement uses TRBV4-2 and TRBJ2-3, with 10 bases aligning to TRBD2. The CDR3 sequence is 18 residues long. Per germline, CDR1 LGHNA and CDR2 YNFKEQ. With 0 bases clipped from V and 4 bases from J, the junction kept 10 bases outside the gene matches. The CDR3 loop reads CASSQDYAAGGLADTQYF. The CDR3 DNA reads TGTGCCAGCAGCCAAGATTACGCAGCGGGAGGGTTGGCAGATACGCAGTATTTT.

This chain joins TRBV10-3 and TRBJ2-5; 10 bases line up with TRBD1. Matching the DNA end better, TRBJ2-7 makes the J call doubtful. The CDR3 has 14 residues. Germline V CDR1 and CDR2: ENHRY, SYGVKD. This chain's CDR3 is CAISAGQGLYEQYF. The CDR3 DNA reads TGTGCCATCAGTGCGGGACAGGGGCTATACGAGCAGTACTTC.

The chain has TRBV27 and TRBJ2-7; maybe TRBD1 (5 bases). Trimming pared 1 base from V and 3 bases from J, leaving 16 bases between. This CDR3 comprises 16 residues. Looked up from germline, CDR1 is MNHEY and CDR2 is SMNVEV (reference sequence). DNA for the CDR3: TGTGCCAGCAGTTTATATTCGTCTAAACAGGACTACGAGCAGTACTTC. It codes for CASSLYSSKQDYEQYF.

The chain recombines TRBV28 with TRBJ2-6; no clear D gene. This CDR3 contains 14 residues. The germline V gene has CDR1 MDHEN and CDR2 SYDVKM. Trimming removed 4 bases at V and 2 bases at J, with 6 bases between. Here the CDR3 DNA reads TGTGCCAGCAGTTCCCCTGCTGGGGCCAACGTCCTGACTTTC. It translates to CASSSPAGANVLTF.

This clonotype was observed many times. This sequence joins TRBV20-1 and TRBJ2-7; maybe TRBD1 (7 bases). The ends were cut back, 0 bases at V and 5 bases at J, with 17 bases in the middle. CDR1 and CDR2 (germline): DFQATT, SNEGSKA (reference sequence). This CDR3 has 15 amino acids. CDR3 in amino acids: CSARDWEDRRNEQYF. The CDR3 bases are TGCAGTGCTAGAGATTGGGAGGACAGGCGGAACGAGCAGTACTTC.

This clonotype was recorded a few times. The chain recombines TRBV27 with TRBJ2-1; tentative D call: TRBD2 (6 bases). Germline CDR1 and CDR2: MNHEY and SMNVEV (reference sequence). V lost 5 bases to trimming and J lost 6 bases, with 14 bases between them. There are 14 residues in the CDR3. The CDR3 sequence is CASSLPGGPNEQFF. DNA for the CDR3: TGTGCCAGCAGTCTCCCCGGGGGACCCAATGAGCAGTTCTTC.

This chain connects TRBV9 to TRBJ2-7; D is uncertain. Germline V gene lookup returns CDR1 SGDLS and CDR2 YYNGEE. The CDR3 length is 16 residues. The V gene lost 4 bases and the J gene lost 2 bases, with 19 bases spanning the gap. CDR3 coding DNA: TGTGCCAGCAGCCCCTCCTCTCGGGCAGCAGCCTACGAGCAGTACTTC. Translating it yields CASSPSSRAAAYEQYF.

This rearrangement joins TRBV28 to TRBJ1-5, with D possibly matching TRBD1 (6 bases). V lost 6 bases and J lost 7, with 13 bases in between. This CDR3 has 13 residues. Germline assignment: CDR1 MDHEN and CDR2 SYDVKM. CDR3 DNA sequence: TGTGCCAGCAGGCACAGGGAGTCACAGCCCCAGCATTTT. This codes for CASRHRESQPQHF. Based on the CDR3 plus reference TRBV28 and TRBJ1-5, the full variable domain is DVKVTQSSRYLVKRTGEKVFLECVQDMDHENMFWYRQDPGLGLRLIYFSYDVKMKEKGDIPEGYSVSREKKERFSLILESASTNQTSMYLCASRHRESQPQHFGDGTRLSIL.

The rearrangement uses TRBV7-3 and TRBJ2-6; D call uncertain. Trimming took 3 bases from V and 0 from J, leaving 9 bases between them. This CDR3 is 16 amino acids long. Per germline, CDR1 SGHTA and CDR2 FQGTGA. The CDR3: CASSFDGPSGANVLTF. The DNA for the CDR3 is TGTGCCAGCAGCTTTGACGGCCCCTCTGGGGCCAACGTCCTGACTTTC.

This clonotype was found many times. The chain couples TRBV7-9 to TRBJ2-7; unclear D gene. V was trimmed by 1 base and J by 0 bases, leaving 7 bases between them. CDR3 size: 14 residues. CDR1 and CDR2 (germline): SEHNR, FQNEAQ (reference sequence). CDR3 coding DNA: TGTGCCAGCAGCTTAGGCGCAAGCTCCTACGAGCAGTACTTC. Translation gives CASSLGASSYEQYF. The variable domain in full, completed from reference TRBV7-9 and TRBJ2-7, reads DTGVSQNPRHKITKRGQNVTFRCDPISEHNRLYWYRQTLGQGPEFLTYFQNEAQLEKSRLLSDRFSAERPKGSFSTLEIQRTEQGDSAMYLCASSLGASSYEQYFGPGTRLTVT.

This clonotype was seen many times. The V and J genes are TRBV15 and TRBJ2-3, with unresolved D. There are 16 residues in the CDR3. Germline-derived CDR1 and CDR2 are LNHNV and YYDKDF (reference sequence). The germline V and J ends were trimmed by 4 bases and 2 bases, with 16 bases remaining between them. CDR3 DNA sequence: TGTGCCACCAGCAAGCGTCCTGTTGTAGTCACAGATACGCAGTATTTT. It yields the protein CATSKRPVVVTDTQYF.

The rearrangement joins TRBV14 to TRBJ1-1, with a tentative D call TRBD1 (5 bases). The CDR3 has 16 residues. Germline loops: CDR1 SGHDN, CDR2 FVKESK. V was shortened by 0 bases and J by 0 bases, with 11 bases between the two germline ends. CDR3 in amino acids: CASSQDFTGLNTEAFF. In nucleotides, the CDR3 is TGTGCCAGCAGCCAAGATTTTACAGGATTGAACACTGAAGCTTTCTTT.

The rearrangement joins TRBV7-8 to TRBJ2-3; 10 bases are shared with TRBD2. V was pared by 5 bases and J by 3 bases, with 20 bases of the junction left unmatched. CDR3 size: 20 residues. Germline V gene lookup returns CDR1 SGHVS and CDR2 FQNEAQ. CDR3 protein: CASSRRLRIWLAGVTDTQYF. The CDR3 DNA is TGTGCCAGCAGCCGACGACTGCGGATTTGGCTAGCGGGAGTGACAGATACGCAGTATTTT.

This clonotype showed up many times. J is TRBJ2-3 and V is TRBV7-6; maybe TRBD1 (7 bases). The germline V gene encodes CDR1 SGHVS and CDR2 FNYEAQ. The CDR3 length is 17 residues. V gave up 5 bases and J gave up 2 bases, with 20 bases separating them. CDR3 region: CASSLYKTGRLTDTQYF. The CDR3 region has the DNA TGTGCCAGCAGCCTCTATAAGACAGGGAGGCTCACAGATACGCAGTATTTT. The full variable domain, rest sourced from reference TRBV7-6 and TRBJ2-3, is GAGVSQSPRYKVTKRGQDVALRCDPISGHVSLYWYRQALGQGPEFLTYFNYEAQQDKSGLPNDRFSAERPEGSISTLTIQRTEQRDSAMYRCASSLYKTGRLTDTQYFGPGTRLTVL.

V and J are TRBV4-2 and TRBJ2-1; D may be TRBD2 (6 bases). Trimming pared 3 bases from V and 10 bases from J, leaving 25 bases between. The CDR3 runs 17 residues. The V gene's germline CDR1 is LGHNA and CDR2 YNFKEQ. The CDR3 reads CASSHAFFRERVGEQFF. The CDR3 DNA is TGTGCCAGCAGCCACGCGTTTTTTCGGGAGCGGGTCGGGGAGCAGTTCTTC.

The chain is built from TRBV7-2 and TRBJ1-5; TRBD1 agrees at 7 bases. This CDR3 is built from 15 residues. CDR1 SGHTA and CDR2 FQGNSA come from the germline V gene. V shed 4 bases and J 7 bases; nucleotides not matched to a gene: 10. CDR3 region: CASSSNQGGGQPQHF. The DNA for the CDR3 is TGTGCCAGCAGCTCCAATCAGGGGGGCGGGCAGCCCCAGCATTTT.

This clonotype showed up just once. This chain joins TRBV20-1 and TRBJ2-7, with 9 bases matching TRBD1. This CDR3 comprises 14 residues. Germline V CDR1 and CDR2: DFQATT, SNEGSKA (reference sequence). The V gene end was trimmed by 5 bases and the J gene end by 1 base; junction bases not matched to a gene: 6. Here the CDR3 DNA reads TGCAGTGCTTCCGGACAGGGGATTTCCTACGAGCAGTACTTC. It translates to CSASGQGISYEQYF.

J is TRBJ2-2 and V is TRBV29-1; TRBD1 agrees at 7 bases. There are 14 residues in the CDR3. Germline V CDR1 and CDR2: SQVTM, ANQGSEA. After removal of 4 bases from V and 0 bases from J, the junction contained 2 bases not matched to a gene. In DNA form, the CDR3 reads TGCAGCGTTGTGGGACAGTCGAACACCGGGGAGCTGTTTTTT. The encoded protein is CSVVGQSNTGELFF.